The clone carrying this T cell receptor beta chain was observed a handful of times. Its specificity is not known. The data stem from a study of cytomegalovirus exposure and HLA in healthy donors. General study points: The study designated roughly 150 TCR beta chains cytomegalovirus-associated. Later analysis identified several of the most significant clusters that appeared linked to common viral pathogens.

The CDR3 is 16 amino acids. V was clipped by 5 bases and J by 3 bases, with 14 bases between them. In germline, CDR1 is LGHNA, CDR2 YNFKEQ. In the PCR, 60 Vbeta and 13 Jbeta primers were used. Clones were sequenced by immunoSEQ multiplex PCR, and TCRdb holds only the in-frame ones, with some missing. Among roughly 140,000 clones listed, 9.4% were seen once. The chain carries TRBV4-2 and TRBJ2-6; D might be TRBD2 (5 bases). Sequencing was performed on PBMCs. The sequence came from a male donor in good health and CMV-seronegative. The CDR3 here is CASSKGPGDGANVLTF. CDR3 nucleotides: TGTGCCAGCAGCAAAGGACCCGGGGATGGGGCCAACGTCCTGACTTTC.